This record covers a single T cell receptor (beta chain). V was cut by 3 bases and J by 1 base, with 9 bases left in between. Germline assignment: CDR1 ENHRY and CDR2 SYGVKD. This CDR3 has 14 residues. The data originate from a study of blood T cell repertoires in COVID-19. Methods used by the authors: Estimated nucleated cell counts came from reference gene primer amplification. Sequencing was performed with immunoSEQ multiplex PCR; in TCRdb, only in-frame clones are kept and a portion is missing. V and J calls and clone size follow that table, whereas D and trimming were derived from the DNA. The sample holds about 380,000 clones; around 87% are singletons and the top ten take around 1.3%.

The genes are TRBV10-3 and TRBJ1-1; maybe TRBD1 (6 bases). The material sequenced was PBMCs or T cells enriched from blood (not recorded which). This receptor was identified in a man aged 25 to 40 who had recovered from COVID-19. The CDR3 is CAISDSTGNTEAFF. In DNA, the CDR3 is TGTGCCATCAGTGACTCGACAGGGAACACTGAAGCTTTCTTT.